Shown below are 24 T cell receptor beta chains from a single sample sequenced in a study of early T cells in non-severe SARS-CoV-2 infection. One entry per CDR3 protein results from TCRdb running MiXCR on the 5' RACE reads. Among 50,000 to 75,000 distinct CDR3 sequences listed, roughly 9% were seen once. The sample in question was whole blood, obtained at baseline. The receptors were gathered from an adult who was a healthcare worker with PCR-confirmed SARS-CoV-2 infection or an uninfected control (not recorded which).

In its sample, this clonotype was seen many times. V is TRBV12-3 or TRBV12-4 and J is TRBJ2-3, with 7 bases that match TRBD2. The CDR3 loop spans 15 amino acids. The J segment lost 6 bases and the V segment lost 3 bases, leaving 9 bases of the junction unmatched. The CDR3 DNA sequence: TGTGCCAGCAGTTTCGGGGTAGCGGGTGCGGATACGCAGTATTTT. This translates into CASSFGVAGADTQYF.

Here the CDR3 reads CASSYSREAFF. The DNA of the CDR3 is TGTGCCAGCAGTTACAGTCGAGAAGCTTTCTTT. The chain links TRBV6-2 or TRBV6-3 to TRBJ1-1; no firm D call. The CDR3 has 11 amino acids. Germline CDR1 reads MNHEY; CDR2 reads SVGEGT. V gave up 2 bases and J gave up 8 bases, with 6 bases separating them.

A few counts support this clonotype. The chain uses TRBV6-1 and TRBJ1-1, with TRBD1 matching 11 bases. Germline CDR1 is MNHNS and CDR2 is SASEGT. This CDR3 contains 16 residues. J was trimmed by 3 bases and V by 6 bases; bases with no gene match: 9. CDR3 in DNA: TGTGCCAGCAGGGGGGACAGGGGGATTTCTGACACTGAAGCTTTCTTT. Protein product: CASRGDRGISDTEAFF.

The V gene is TRBV3-1, the J gene TRBJ1-1; no definite D call. Germline V gene data show CDR1 as LGHDT and CDR2 as YNNKEL (reference sequence). The V and J ends lost 1 base and 4 bases respectively, with 16 bases between them. The CDR3 loop spans 16 amino acids. The DNA of the CDR3 is TGTGCCAGCAGCCAAGGTTGGAGGGATAGGACCACTGAAGCTTTCTTT. This codes for CASSQGWRDRTTEAFF.

This clonotype has more than one count but fewer than ten. The V gene is TRBV2, the J gene TRBJ1-1; no firm D call. This CDR3 has 13 residues. Trimming pared 6 bases from V and 2 bases from J, leaving 10 bases between. Germline assignment: CDR1 SNHLY and CDR2 FYNNEI. The CDR3 nucleotides are TGTGCCAGCAGACGGGAGTCCAACACTGAAGCTTTCTTT. Protein sequence: CASRRESNTEAFF.

This clonotype was counted at least ten times. This CDR3 reads CASSTLPASEQYF. The CDR3 DNA reads TGTGCCAGCAGTACCCTCCCCGCCAGCGAGCAGTACTTC. The rearrangement uses TRBV6-1 and TRBJ2-7; D gene unclear. CDR1 and CDR2 from the germline V gene are MNHNS and SASEGT. The CDR3 runs to 13 residues. The ends were cut back, 5 bases at V and 6 bases at J, with 14 bases in the middle.

V gene TRBV20-1 combines with J gene TRBJ2-1; 7 nucleotides match TRBD2. V shed 3 bases and J 6 bases; nucleotides not matched to a gene: 5. The CDR3 contains 13 residues. Looked up from germline, CDR1 is DFQATT and CDR2 is SNEGSKA (reference sequence). CDR3 region: CSARAGVLNEQFF. The CDR3 DNA sequence: TGCAGTGCTAGGGCGGGAGTACTCAATGAGCAGTTCTTC.

This chain joins TRBV6-5 and TRBJ1-5, with TRBD1 as a possible D gene (6 bases). The germline V gene has CDR1 MNHEY and CDR2 SVGAGI. Trimming took 6 bases from V and 0 from J, leaving 18 bases between them. The CDR3 is made up of 17 amino acids. The chain's CDR3 is CASRPTRQVYSNQPQHF. The CDR3 nucleotides are TGTGCCAGCAGACCGACGCGACAGGTGTATAGCAATCAGCCCCAGCATTTT.

The CDR3 DNA is TGCGCCAGCAGCTTGGCCAGGGGAGCGGGAAGGAATGAGCAGTTCTTC. Translating gives CASSLARGAGRNEQFF. The chain joins TRBV5-1 to TRBJ2-1, with a tentative D call TRBD2 (7 bases). CDR1 is SGHRS and CDR2 is YFSETQ in the germline V gene. Trimming stripped 0 bases from V and 7 bases from J, with 17 bases between. The CDR3 extends over 16 amino acids.

This clonotype was detected only a few times. The CDR3 DNA sequence: TGTGCCAGCAGTAGGGACGGCTCTAACTATGGCTACACCTTC. It translates to CASSRDGSNYGYTF. The J gene is TRBJ1-2, the V gene TRBV6-5; D perhaps matches TRBD1 (5 bases). The CDR3 extends over 14 amino acids. Germline lookup yields CDR1 MNHEY and CDR2 SVGAGI. V was pared by 5 bases and J by 0 bases, with 10 bases between.

Ten or more counts support this clonotype. J is TRBJ2-7 and V is TRBV6-1; D ambiguous. Germline V lookup: CDR1 MNHNS, CDR2 SASEGT. V was clipped by 5 bases and J by 1 base, with 15 bases between them. This CDR3 is 15 amino acids long. The CDR3 DNA reads TGTGCCAGCAGTCGGAGCCATCAAAGGTCCTACGAGCAGTACTTC. The encoded protein is CASSRSHQRSYEQYF.

The J gene is TRBJ1-1, the V gene TRBV7-2; D is ambiguous. CDR1 is SGHTA, CDR2 FQGNSA, per germline. V was shortened by 6 bases and J by 2 bases, with 10 bases between the two germline ends. CDR3 length equals 13 residues. In DNA form, the CDR3 reads TGTGCCAGCAGTAAAACGGGAAACACTGAAGCTTTCTTT. Protein product: CASSKTGNTEAFF.

This clonotype has ten or more counts. V usage is TRBV12-3 or TRBV12-4 and J usage is TRBJ1-6, with D possibly being TRBD1 (6 bases). V gave up 1 base and J gave up 10 bases, with 14 bases separating them. CDR3 size: 15 residues. CDR3 nucleotides: TGTGCCAGCAGTTTAGTTCCAGGGACATCATCACCCCTCCACTTT. Protein product: CASSLVPGTSSPLHF.

Ten or more counts support this clonotype. This rearrangement joins TRBV12-5 to TRBJ2-7; TRBD1 might be the D (6 bases). V was shortened by 1 base and J by 2 bases, with 15 bases between the two germline ends. Germline CDR1 LGHNT, CDR2 FRNRAP. This CDR3 has 16 residues. The CDR3 sequence is CASGLAVPGHTYEQYF. DNA for the CDR3: TGTGCTAGTGGTTTGGCCGTCCCGGGACATACCTACGAGCAGTACTTC.

This clonotype was counted many times. The V call is TRBV5-1, the J call TRBJ2-1; 7 bases fit TRBD2. The CDR3 consists of 14 residues. From germline, CDR1 is SGHRS and CDR2 YFSETQ. J lost 6 bases, V lost 0 bases, and 3 bases had no gene match. The CDR3 reads CASSLVAGSNEQFF. CDR3 coding DNA: TGCGCCAGCAGCTTGGTAGCGGGTAGCAATGAGCAGTTCTTC.

This clonotype was picked up a small number of times. The chain carries TRBV20-1 and TRBJ1-5; 8 positions agree with TRBD1. The V gene's germline CDR1 is DFQATT and CDR2 SNEGSKA (reference sequence). After removal of 5 bases from V and 4 bases from J, the junction contained 4 bases not matched to a gene. The CDR3 consists of 13 residues. The CDR3 nucleotides are TGCAGTGCTTCAGGGGGCGGAAATCAGCCCCAGCATTTT. Translating it yields CSASGGGNQPQHF.

The rearrangement joins TRBV20-1 to TRBJ1-6, with D unclear. CDR1 is DFQATT and CDR2 is SNEGSKA in the germline V gene (reference sequence). The CDR3 runs 15 residues. V lost 4 bases and J 8 bases, leaving 18 bases between the germline ends. CDR3 coding DNA: TGCAGTGCTAAGGACCCGGCTACAACCTATTCACCCCTCCACTTT. Its protein product is CSAKDPATTYSPLHF.

This clonotype was counted many times. The chain employs TRBV7-9 and TRBJ2-4, with 10 bases that match TRBD1. CDR1 is SEHNR, CDR2 FQNEAQ, per germline (reference sequence). The CDR3 runs 13 residues. The V gene end was trimmed by 4 bases and the J gene end by 9 bases; junction bases not matched to a gene: 3. This CDR3 reads CASSSGTGAIQYF. In DNA, the CDR3 is TGTGCCAGCAGCTCTGGGACAGGGGCCATTCAGTACTTC.

This clonotype turned up a few times. This chain joins TRBV6-5 and TRBJ1-1; D is unresolved. This CDR3 contains 13 residues. Trimming removed 4 bases at V and 5 bases at J, with 11 bases between. Looked up from germline, CDR1 is MNHEY and CDR2 is SVGAGI. DNA of the CDR3: TGTGCCAGCAGTTCCTCGTCGAGAACTGAAGCTTTCTTT. It codes for CASSSSSRTEAFF.

This clonotype came up many times. V is TRBV10-3 and J is TRBJ2-5; D possibly corresponds to TRBD1 (5 bases). In germline, CDR1 is ENHRY, CDR2 SYGVKD. The germline V and J ends were trimmed by 0 bases and 1 base, with 9 bases remaining between them. This CDR3 spans 15 amino acids. CDR3: CAISESDRAQETQYF. CDR3 DNA: TGTGCCATCAGTGAGTCCGACAGAGCCCAAGAGACCCAGTACTTC.

The CDR3 sequence is CASSPRGGFYEQYF. The CDR3 DNA reads TGTGCCAGCAGCCCTAGGGGGGGCTTCTACGAGCAGTACTTC. This chain joins TRBV7-2 and TRBJ2-7; the D gene is possibly TRBD2 (7 bases). In germline, CDR1 is SGHTA, CDR2 FQGNSA. Trimming left V 5 bases short and J 3 bases short, with 14 bases between. This CDR3 is built from 14 residues.

The chain is built from TRBV12-3 or TRBV12-4 and TRBJ1-1; D gene ambiguous. This CDR3 region has 15 residues. Trimming cost V 5 bases and J 4 bases, with 17 bases left between them. The CDR3 nucleotides are TGTGCCAGCAGTCCCCCGGGAGGCACTCGCACTGAAGCTTTCTTT. This codes for CASSPPGGTRTEAFF.

V is TRBV6-2 or TRBV6-3 and J is TRBJ2-7; D possibly corresponds to TRBD1 (5 bases). Deletions cut 3 bases from V and 2 bases from J, with 11 bases between. CDR3 length: 14 amino acids. Germline V gene data show CDR1 as MNHEY and CDR2 as SVGEGT. CDR3 coding DNA: TGTGCCAGCAGTTATCCCACAGGTACCTACGAGCAGTACTTC. Its translation is CASSYPTGTYEQYF.

This clonotype was detected only a few times. The chain carries TRBV7-3 and TRBJ1-2; D perhaps matches TRBD1 (5 bases). This CDR3 has 15 amino acids. Trimming shortened V by 5 bases and J by 3 bases, and 16 bases separated the two germline ends. Germline assignment: CDR1 SGHTA and CDR2 FQGTGA. The CDR3 spells CASSPQGGTDYGYTF. CDR3 bases: TGTGCCAGCAGCCCCCAGGGAGGGACTGACTATGGCTACACCTTC.